The clone carrying this T cell receptor (beta chain) was recorded many times. The entry originates in a study of T-cell memory formation after mild COVID-19. MiXCR was run by TCRdb on the 5' RACE reads, yielding one entry per CDR3 protein. The sample consists of 500,000 to 650,000 distinct CDR3 sequences, 20% to 25% of them appearing once. The length of the CDR3 is 15 residues. Germline V gene data show CDR1 as MNHEY and CDR2 as SVGAGI. J lost 2 bases, V lost 6 bases, and 9 bases had no gene match. The material sequenced was PBMCs or a T cell subset sorted from them (not recorded which). The gene calls are TRBV6-5 and TRBJ1-1; 7 positions match TRBD1. The source of this sequence is an adult woman who had mild COVID-19 (a few samples of this study predate the infection). Cell type and time point are not known. The CDR3 spells CASSSPGQLNTEAFF. DNA of the CDR3: TGTGCCAGCAGCTCGCCGGGACAGCTTAACACTGAAGCTTTCTTT.